This T cell receptor (beta chain) was retrieved from a study of T cell responses to AZD1222 COVID-19 vaccine. Overall study results and limits: Clonal diversity may have been underestimated, and the donors were mostly white British, with more females than males. Mapped onto spike, vaccine-associated CD4 TCRs spanned it and were dominant at 160-218 and 743-854. Just a handful of AZD1222 recipients tested seropositive at baseline.

V was clipped by 6 bases and J by 6 bases, with 18 bases between them. The CDR3 consists of 14 residues. From germline, CDR1 is MNHEY and CDR2 SVGEGT. Of note for this clone: What it binds is unknown.

Libraries were prepared by immunoSEQ multiplex PCR; TCRdb keeps only in-frame clonotypes and omits some of them. The profile shows approximately 90,000 clones, more than 90% of them singletons. The chain joins TRBV6-2 or TRBV6-3 to TRBJ2-7; D could derive from TRBD1 or TRBD2 (6 bases each). The receptor's source is an adult in good health. The sequencing here drew on peripheral blood, taken on day 0 of AZD1222 vaccination. The CDR3 coding sequence is TGTGCCAGCAGCCCCACGTGGAGGGGGGTCGAGCAGTACTTC. Translated: CASSPTWRGVEQYF.